These 3 T cell receptor beta chains originate from one sample sequenced in a study of blood T cell repertoires in COVID-19. The repertoire was sequenced with immunoSEQ multiplex PCR; TCRdb's copy has only in-frame clones and lacks some. The sample contains around 220,000 clones, about 84% of which appear only once. What was sequenced was peripheral blood. These receptors were obtained from a woman of 80 years or more with COVID-19, enrolled during active disease.

The chain joins TRBV5-1 to TRBJ1-1; D is perhaps TRBD1 (6 bases). The CDR3 is 13 amino acids. V lost 8 bases and J 4 bases, leaving 15 bases between the germline ends. Germline-derived CDR1 and CDR2 are SGHRS and YFSETQ. The CDR3 region has the DNA TGCGCCAGTTCGCCCGGGGGGCTCACTGAAGCTTTCTTT. This gives the protein CASSPGGLTEAFF.

The chain combines TRBV5-4 with TRBJ2-7, with 10 bases aligning to TRBD1. V shed 3 bases and J 5 bases; nucleotides not matched to a gene: 2. This CDR3 is built from 13 residues. Germline-derived CDR1 and CDR2 are SGHNT and YYREEE (reference sequence). CDR3 DNA sequence: TGTGCCAGCAGCTGGACAGGGGGGCACGAGCAGTACTTC. As protein: CASSWTGGHEQYF.

This clone was counted between two and nine times. The chain is built from TRBV28 and TRBJ2-1; weak D call: TRBD2 (5 bases). V was trimmed by 3 bases and J by 12 bases, leaving 21 bases between them. Germline CDR1 MDHEN, CDR2 SYDVKM. The CDR3 covers 15 residues. The CDR3 region has the DNA TGTGCCAGCAGTTTTTCCGGCACCGAGGGCCGTGGGCAGTTCTTC. The encoded protein is CASSFSGTEGRGQFF.